These 8 T cell receptor beta chains were sequenced from one sample in a study of neurological immune-mediated disorders. TCRdb re-called the 5' RACE reads through MiXCR, storing one row per CDR3 protein. The sample holds about 50,000 distinct CDR3 sequences; around a tenth are singletons and the top ten take 5.3%. Sequencing input: PBMCs. Receptors were obtained from a man between 65 and 80 years old with HTLV-1-associated myelopathy (HAM/TSP).

This clonotype was observed at least ten times. This chain joins TRBV7-2 and TRBJ2-7; 14 nucleotides match TRBD2. The CDR3 consists of 18 residues. CDR1 is SGHTA, CDR2 FQGNSA, per germline. V shed 2 bases, J shed 2 bases, and the junction held 8 bases outside the gene matches. CDR3 in DNA: TGTGCCAGCAGCTTAAGGGGGACTAGCGGGAGCGCTACCTACGAGCAGTACTTC. Residues: CASSLRGTSGSATYEQYF.

For this clonotype: A much larger clone differs from this one at a single base, so this may be a read error. V and J are TRBV7-8 and TRBJ2-1; TRBD2 matches 7 bases. The CDR3 is 15 residues long. In germline, CDR1 is SGHVS, CDR2 FQNEAQ. CDR3 residues: CASSLSGEGPGKVKF. CDR3 nucleotide sequence: TGTGCCAGCAGCTTATCGGGGGAGGGCCCTGGGAAGGTAAAATTC.

This clonotype was found a few times. This sequence joins TRBV7-2 and TRBJ2-1, with 9 bases that match TRBD1. Germline CDR1 and CDR2: SGHTA and FQGNSA. Germline trimming cut 5 bases from V and 5 bases from J; bases unmatched to any gene: 7. The CDR3 spans 15 residues. The CDR3 reads CASSTTGGPHNEQFF. For the CDR3, the DNA is TGTGCCAGCAGCACAACAGGGGGCCCCCACAATGAGCAGTTCTTC.

This clonotype was detected ten times or more. The chain joins TRBV5-4 to TRBJ2-5, with 12 bases lining up with TRBD2. With 1 base clipped from V and 4 bases from J, the junction kept 14 bases outside the gene matches. Germline V gene lookup returns CDR1 SGHNT and CDR2 YYREEE (reference sequence). This CDR3 has 19 amino acids. The DNA of the CDR3 is TGTGCCAGCAGCTTGCGTCTAGCGGGAGGGCGTAGAGTGGGAGAGACCCAGTACTTC. Protein sequence: CASSLRLAGGRRVGETQYF.

There are many counts of this clonotype. This sequence joins TRBV11-3 and TRBJ1-2; TRBD1 aligns across 8 bases. V was pared by 5 bases and J by 8 bases, with 16 bases of the junction left unmatched. Germline lookup yields CDR1 SGHNT and CDR2 YENEEA. The CDR3 runs 16 residues. The CDR3 nucleotides read TGTGCCAGCAGCGATAGACTACCTGGACAGGGCCGGGGCTACACCTTC. As protein: CASSDRLPGQGRGYTF.

This clonotype turned up a few times. This sequence joins TRBV5-1 and TRBJ2-3, with 7 bases fitting TRBD1. CDR3 size: 18 residues. Germline CDR1 is SGHRS and CDR2 is YFSETQ. J gave up 2 bases and V 3 bases, and 15 bases lay outside the gene matches. Here the CDR3 reads CASSSIKIEGQITDTQYF. The CDR3 coding sequence is TGCGCCAGCAGCTCCATAAAGATAGAGGGACAGATCACAGATACGCAGTATTTT.

This clonotype was seen many times. The V gene is TRBV12-3 or TRBV12-4, the J gene TRBJ1-2; possible D gene TRBD1, 6 bases. V lost 6 bases, J lost 6 bases, and 14 bases lay in between. The CDR3 is 13 residues long. The DNA of the CDR3 is TGTGCCAGCAGGTCATTCGGGGGCGATGGCTACACCTTC. Translating it yields CASRSFGGDGYTF.

This clonotype was detected ten times or more. The chain joins TRBV7-9 to TRBJ1-2; TRBD1 matches at 10 bases. Trimming at V came to 8 bases and at J to 5 bases, leaving 14 bases not matched to a gene. In germline, CDR1 is SEHNR, CDR2 FQNEAQ (reference sequence). This CDR3 spans 16 amino acids. The CDR3: CASRRGDRGPLYGYTF. The CDR3 bases are TGTGCCAGCCGACGTGGGGACAGGGGCCCCCTATATGGCTACACCTTC.